This T cell receptor (beta chain) is from a study of beta chain features in type 1 diabetes. General study results and limits: Shortening that was moderate but significant affected the TCRB CDR3s of Type 1 diabetes patients in all four CD4+ subsets. Cells with high TCR expression could be over-represented by cDNA sequencing. A definitive answer on HLA type influencing TCRB rearrangement was not reached here.

To note about this clone: The antigen remains unidentified.

CD4+ naive, central memory, regulatory and stem cell-like memory cells were sorted via CD45RO/CCR7/CD25/CD127/CD95/CD27. The entirety of the isolated RNA underwent reverse transcription, so expressed TCRB transcripts were sequenced. The method was immunoSEQ multiplex PCR; TCRdb's version includes in-frame clones alone and lacks a portion of them. The data contain over 40,000 clones, roughly 68% of them singletons. The CDR3 length is 15 residues. With V trimmed by 2 bases and J by 5 bases, 6 bases remained unmatched. Germline-derived CDR1 and CDR2 are MNHNY and SVGAGI (reference sequence). The specimen was Tregs from blood. The chain couples TRBV6-6 to TRBJ2-5; 9 nucleotides align to TRBD1. This sequence originates from a woman under 30 with type 1 diabetes. The CDR3: CASSYRTGGAETQYF. The CDR3 DNA sequence: TGTGCCAGCAGTTACCGCACAGGGGGCGCCGAGACCCAGTACTTC.